Detailed here is one TCR beta chain. Its target is not known. Other DNA sequences in this specimen translate into the identical CDR3. Per germline, CDR1 SGDLS and CDR2 YYNGEE. Trimming left V 0 bases short and J 3 bases short, with 10 bases between. This CDR3 is built from 14 residues. Both 60 Vbeta primers and 13 Jbeta primers went into the PCR. Using immunoSEQ multiplex PCR, the repertoire was profiled, and TCRdb retains in-frame clones only, with some absent. The data contain about 89,000 clones, around 85% of them seen just once; the ten biggest clones take up around 7.4%. This specimen comes from a study of cytomegalovirus exposure and HLA in healthy donors. Study-level results: HLA-A and HLA-B allele assignments for most subjects were reportedly predicted accurately using TCR beta sequences. The authors enumerated 180 or so TCR beta chains as linked to cytomegalovirus.

This sequence joins TRBV9 and TRBJ2-7, with D unclear. The sequenced sample consisted of PBMCs. The receptor was derived from a man aged 40-50 years in good health and CMV-seropositive. The CDR3 is CASSVGGSGYEQYF. The CDR3 DNA reads as TGTGCCAGCAGCGTAGGAGGTTCCGGCTACGAGCAGTACTTC. Together with reference TRBV9 and TRBJ2-7, the CDR3 gives the full variable domain: DSGVTQTPKHLITATGQRVTLRCSPRSGDLSVYWYQQSLDQGLQFLIQYYNGEERAKGNILERFSAQQFPDLHSELNLSSLELGDSALYFCASSVGGSGYEQYFGPGTRLTVT.